The clone carrying this T cell receptor (beta chain) was detected ten times or more. The sample originates from a study of T cells after yellow fever vaccination. The V gene end was trimmed by 4 bases and the J gene end by 3 bases; junction bases not matched to a gene: 4. Germline V gives CDR1 SGHDT, CDR2 YYEEEE. The CDR3 is 13 amino acids. A single record per CDR3 protein comes from TCRdb applying MiXCR to the 5' RACE reads. Among more than 55,000 distinct CDR3 sequences listed, approximately 8% were seen once. Material: CD8+ T cells sorted from PBMCs, obtained 15 days after the yellow fever booster vaccination. This chain links TRBV5-6 with TRBJ2-7, with TRBD1 identical over 7 bases. This sequence was found in a young man who received the YFV17D yellow fever vaccine. The chain's CDR3 is CASSLPGGYEQYF. As DNA, the CDR3 is TGTGCCAGCAGCCTCCCAGGGGGCTACGAGCAGTACTTC.